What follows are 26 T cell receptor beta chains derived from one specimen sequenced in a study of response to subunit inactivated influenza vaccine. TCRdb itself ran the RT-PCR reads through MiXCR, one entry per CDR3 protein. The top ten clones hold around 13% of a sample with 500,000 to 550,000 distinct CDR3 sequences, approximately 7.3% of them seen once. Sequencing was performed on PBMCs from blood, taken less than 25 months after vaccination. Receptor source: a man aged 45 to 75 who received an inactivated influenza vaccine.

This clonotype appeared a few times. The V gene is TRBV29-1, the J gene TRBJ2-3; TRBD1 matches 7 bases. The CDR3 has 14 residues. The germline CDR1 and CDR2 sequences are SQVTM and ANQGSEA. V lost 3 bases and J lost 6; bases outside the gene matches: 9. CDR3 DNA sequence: TGCAGCGTTGATTTGACAGGGAATCGCGATACGCAGTATTTT. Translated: CSVDLTGNRDTQYF.

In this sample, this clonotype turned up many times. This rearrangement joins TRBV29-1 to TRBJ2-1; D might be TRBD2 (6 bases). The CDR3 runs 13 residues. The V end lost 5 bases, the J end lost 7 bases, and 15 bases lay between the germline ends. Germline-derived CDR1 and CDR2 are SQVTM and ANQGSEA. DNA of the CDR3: TGCAGCGTTCAGCGGGCCCGATGGAATGAGCAGTTCTTC. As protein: CSVQRARWNEQFF.

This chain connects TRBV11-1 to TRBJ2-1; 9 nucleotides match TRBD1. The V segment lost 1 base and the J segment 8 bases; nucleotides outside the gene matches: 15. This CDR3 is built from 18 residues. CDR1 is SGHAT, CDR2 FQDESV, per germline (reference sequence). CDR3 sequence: CASSLVSVGTGKADEQFF. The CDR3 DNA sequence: TGTGCCAGCAGCTTAGTTTCGGTCGGGACAGGGAAGGCCGATGAGCAGTTCTTC.

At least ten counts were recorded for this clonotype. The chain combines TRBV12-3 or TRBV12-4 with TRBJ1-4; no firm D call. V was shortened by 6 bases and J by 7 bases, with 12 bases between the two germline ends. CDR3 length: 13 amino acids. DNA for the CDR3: TGTGCCAGCAGCCGTTCGACTGGTGAAAAACTGTTTTTT. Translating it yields CASSRSTGEKLFF.

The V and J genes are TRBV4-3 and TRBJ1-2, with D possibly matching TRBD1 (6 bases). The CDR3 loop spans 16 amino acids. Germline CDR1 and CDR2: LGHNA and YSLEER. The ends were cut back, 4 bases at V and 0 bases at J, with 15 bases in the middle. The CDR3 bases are TGCGCCAGCAGCCCCCAATGGACAGACTCTAACTATGGCTACACCTTC. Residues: CASSPQWTDSNYGYTF.

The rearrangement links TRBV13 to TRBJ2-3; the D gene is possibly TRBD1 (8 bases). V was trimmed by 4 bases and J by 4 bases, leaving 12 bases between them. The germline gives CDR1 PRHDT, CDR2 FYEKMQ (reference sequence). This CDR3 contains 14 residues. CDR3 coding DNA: TGTGCCAGCAGCTCCACAGGGGGGGCAGATACGCAGTATTTT. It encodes CASSSTGGADTQYF.

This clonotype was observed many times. The CDR3 coding sequence is TGTGCCAGCAGTTCAAACTTAGGTCGTTCACCCCTCCACTTT. It encodes CASSSNLGRSPLHF. The V gene is TRBV12-3 or TRBV12-4, the J gene TRBJ1-6, with no clear D. V was cut by 4 bases and J by 9 bases, with 13 bases left in between. This CDR3 comprises 14 residues.

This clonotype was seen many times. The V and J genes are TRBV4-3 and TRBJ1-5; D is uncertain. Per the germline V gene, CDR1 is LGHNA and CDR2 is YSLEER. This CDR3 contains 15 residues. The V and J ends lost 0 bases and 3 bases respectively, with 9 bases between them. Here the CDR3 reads CASSQDSGINQPQHF. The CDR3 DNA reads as TGCGCCAGCAGCCAAGATTCCGGGATCAATCAGCCCCAGCATTTT.

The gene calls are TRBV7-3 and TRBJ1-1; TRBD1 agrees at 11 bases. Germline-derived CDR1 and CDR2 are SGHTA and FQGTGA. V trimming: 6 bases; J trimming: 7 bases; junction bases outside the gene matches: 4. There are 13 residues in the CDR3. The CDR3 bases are TGTGCCAGCAGTGGACAGGGGGCGAGTGAAGCTTTCTTT. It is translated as CASSGQGASEAFF. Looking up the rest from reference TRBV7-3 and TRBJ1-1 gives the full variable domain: GAGVSQTPSNKVTEKGKYVELRCDPISGHTALYWYRQSLGQGPEFLIYFQGTGAADDSGLPNDRFFAVRPEGSVSTLKIQRTERGDSAVYLCASSGQGASEAFFGQGTRLTVV.

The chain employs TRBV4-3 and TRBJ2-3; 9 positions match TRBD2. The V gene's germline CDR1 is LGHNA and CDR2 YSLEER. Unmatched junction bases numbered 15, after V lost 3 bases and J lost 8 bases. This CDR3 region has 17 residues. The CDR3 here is CASSQAVAGEALGTQYF. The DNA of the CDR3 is TGCGCCAGCAGCCAGGCCGTAGCGGGGGAGGCGCTGGGTACGCAGTATTTT.

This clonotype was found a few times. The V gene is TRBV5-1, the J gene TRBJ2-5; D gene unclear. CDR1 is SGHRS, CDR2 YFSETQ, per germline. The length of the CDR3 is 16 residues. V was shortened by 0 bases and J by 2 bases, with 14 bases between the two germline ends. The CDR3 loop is CASSLGFSPSQETQYF. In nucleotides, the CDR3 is TGCGCCAGCAGCTTGGGGTTCTCTCCCTCTCAAGAGACCCAGTACTTC.

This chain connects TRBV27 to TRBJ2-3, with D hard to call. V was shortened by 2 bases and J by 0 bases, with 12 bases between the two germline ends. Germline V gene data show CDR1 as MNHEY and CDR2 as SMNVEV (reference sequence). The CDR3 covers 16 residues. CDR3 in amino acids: CASSLETSASTDTQYF. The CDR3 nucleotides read TGTGCCAGCAGTTTAGAGACCTCAGCTAGCACAGATACGCAGTATTTT.

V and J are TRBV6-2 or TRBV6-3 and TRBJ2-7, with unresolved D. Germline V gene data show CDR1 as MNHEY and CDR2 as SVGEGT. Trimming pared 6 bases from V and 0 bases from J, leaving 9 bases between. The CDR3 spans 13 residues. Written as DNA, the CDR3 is TGTGCCAGCAGCCCGACCCGCTCCTACGAGCAGTACTTC. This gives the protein CASSPTRSYEQYF.

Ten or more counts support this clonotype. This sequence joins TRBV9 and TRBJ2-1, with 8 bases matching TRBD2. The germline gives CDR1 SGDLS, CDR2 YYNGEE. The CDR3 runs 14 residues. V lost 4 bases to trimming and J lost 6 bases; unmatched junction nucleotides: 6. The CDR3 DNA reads TGTGCCAGCAGCCCCACAGCGGGAGTCAATGAGCAGTTCTTC. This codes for CASSPTAGVNEQFF.

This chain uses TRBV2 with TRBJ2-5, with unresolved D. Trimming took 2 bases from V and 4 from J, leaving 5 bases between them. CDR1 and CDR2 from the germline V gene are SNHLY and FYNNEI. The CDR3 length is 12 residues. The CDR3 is CASSESRETQYF. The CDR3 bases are TGTGCCAGCAGTGAATCGAGAGAGACCCAGTACTTC.

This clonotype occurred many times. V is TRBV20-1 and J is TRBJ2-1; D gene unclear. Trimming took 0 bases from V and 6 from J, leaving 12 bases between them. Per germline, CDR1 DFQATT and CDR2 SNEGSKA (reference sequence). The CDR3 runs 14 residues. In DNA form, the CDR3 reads TGCAGTGCTAGAGAGGACGGCATTTCCAATGAGCAGTTCTTC. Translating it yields CSAREDGISNEQFF.

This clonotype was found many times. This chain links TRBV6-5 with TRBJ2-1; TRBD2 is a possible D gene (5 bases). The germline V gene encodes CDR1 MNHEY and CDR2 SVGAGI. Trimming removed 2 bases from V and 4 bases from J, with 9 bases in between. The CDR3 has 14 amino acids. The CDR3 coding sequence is TGTGCCAGCAGTTACGAGGGTCCTTACAATGAGCAGTTCTTC. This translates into CASSYEGPYNEQFF.

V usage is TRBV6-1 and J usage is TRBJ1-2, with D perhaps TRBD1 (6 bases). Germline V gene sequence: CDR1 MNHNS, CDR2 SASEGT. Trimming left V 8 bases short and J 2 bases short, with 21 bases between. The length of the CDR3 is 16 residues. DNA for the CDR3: TGTGCCAGCTTGGGGGGCGAGAGGGGAAAAAACTATGGCTACACCTTC. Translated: CASLGGERGKNYGYTF.

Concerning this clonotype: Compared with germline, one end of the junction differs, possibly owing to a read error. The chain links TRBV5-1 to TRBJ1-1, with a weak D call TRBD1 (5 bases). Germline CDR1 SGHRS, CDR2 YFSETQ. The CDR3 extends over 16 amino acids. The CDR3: CASSLGLKTANTEAFF. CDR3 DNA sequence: TGCGCCAGCAGCTTGGGGCTGAAGACAGCGAACACTGAGGCTTTCTTT. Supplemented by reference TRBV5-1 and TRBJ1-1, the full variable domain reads KAGVTQTPRYLIKTRGQQVTLSCSPISGHRSVSWYQQTPGQGLQFLFEYFSETQRNKGNFPGRFSGRQFSNSRSEMNVSTLELGDSALYLCASSLGLKTANTEAFFGQGTRLTVV.

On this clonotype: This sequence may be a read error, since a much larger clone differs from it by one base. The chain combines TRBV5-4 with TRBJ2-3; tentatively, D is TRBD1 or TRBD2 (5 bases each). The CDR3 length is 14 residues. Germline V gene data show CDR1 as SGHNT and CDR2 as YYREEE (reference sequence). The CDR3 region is CASNRGADTDKQYF. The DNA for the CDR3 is TGTGCCAGCAACAGAGGGGCCGACACAGATAAGCAGTATTTT.

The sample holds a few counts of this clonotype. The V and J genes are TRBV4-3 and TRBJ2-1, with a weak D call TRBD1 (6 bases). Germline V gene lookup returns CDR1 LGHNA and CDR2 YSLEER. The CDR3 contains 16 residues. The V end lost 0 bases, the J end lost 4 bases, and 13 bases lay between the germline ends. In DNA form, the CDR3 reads TGCGCCAGCAGCCAAGACTACGGGACACCTTACAATGAGCAGTTCTTC. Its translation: CASSQDYGTPYNEQFF.

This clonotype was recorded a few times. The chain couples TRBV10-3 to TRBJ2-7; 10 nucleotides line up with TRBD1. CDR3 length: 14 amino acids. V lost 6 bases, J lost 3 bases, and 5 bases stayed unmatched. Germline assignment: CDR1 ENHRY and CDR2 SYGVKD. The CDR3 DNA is TGTGCCATCAGCTCGACAGGGGGCCACTACGAGCAGTACTTC. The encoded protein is CAISSTGGHYEQYF.

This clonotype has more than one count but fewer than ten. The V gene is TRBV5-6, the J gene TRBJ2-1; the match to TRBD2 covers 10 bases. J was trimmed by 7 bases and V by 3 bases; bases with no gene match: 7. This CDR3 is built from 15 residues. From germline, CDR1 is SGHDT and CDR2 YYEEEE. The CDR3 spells CASSSGLARLNEQFF. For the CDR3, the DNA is TGTGCCAGCAGCTCGGGACTAGCGAGATTAAATGAGCAGTTCTTC.

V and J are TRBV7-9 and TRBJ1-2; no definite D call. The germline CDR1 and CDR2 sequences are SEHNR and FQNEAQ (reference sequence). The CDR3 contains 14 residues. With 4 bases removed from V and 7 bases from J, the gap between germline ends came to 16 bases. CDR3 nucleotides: TGTGCCAGCAGCTCCACGGGGATAGTCGGTGGCTACACCTTC. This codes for CASSSTGIVGGYTF.

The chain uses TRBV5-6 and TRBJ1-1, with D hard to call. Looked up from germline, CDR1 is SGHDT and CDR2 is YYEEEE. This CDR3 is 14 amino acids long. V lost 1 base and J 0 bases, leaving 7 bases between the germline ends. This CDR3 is CASSLPPLNTEAFF. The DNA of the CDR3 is TGTGCCAGCAGCTTGCCCCCTCTGAACACTGAAGCTTTCTTT.

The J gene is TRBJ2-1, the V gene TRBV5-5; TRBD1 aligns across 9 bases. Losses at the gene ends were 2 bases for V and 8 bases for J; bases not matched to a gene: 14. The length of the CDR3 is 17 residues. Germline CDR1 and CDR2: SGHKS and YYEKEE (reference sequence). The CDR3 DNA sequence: TGTGCCAGCAGCTTTCCGACAGGGGGAAGGGAATACTATGAGCAGTTCTTC. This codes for CASSFPTGGREYYEQFF.